A single TCR beta chain is shown here with its context. Its antigen is not known. The sample is drawn from a study of beta chain features in type 1 diabetes. Study context: Sorted cell examination encompassed roughly 98,000,000 cells across all samples.

With V trimmed by 8 bases and J by 4 bases, 4 bases remained unmatched. Germline loops: CDR1 MDHEN, CDR2 SYDVKM. The CDR3 is made up of 13 amino acids. The investigators reverse transcribed all of the isolated RNA, so they sequenced expressed TCRB transcripts. Measured with immunoSEQ multiplex PCR; TCRdb has only the in-frame clones, and not every one. The table lists about 360,000 clones, around an eighth of them singletons. General observations from the study: Fewer junction insertions and more nucleotide deletions appeared in type 1 diabetes patients. Moderately but significantly shorter TCRB CDR3s were found in Type 1 diabetes patients in all four CD4+ subsets.

This TCR was recovered from a man aged 18-30 years in good health. Source material: naive CD4+ T cells from blood. V gene TRBV28 combines with J gene TRBJ2-4, with 8 bases aligning to TRBD1. CDR3 coding DNA: TGTGCCAGCCTGGACAGGGTAAAAAACATTCAGTACTTC. It specifies CASLDRVKNIQYF.